Reported below is one TCR beta chain. Its antigen is not identified. This sample is part of a study of T cell responses to AZD1222 COVID-19 vaccine. Whole-study results and caveats: The donors showed a predominance of white British ancestry and of females, with possible underestimation of clonal diversity. Reportedly, close to half of spike-specific TCRs are directed against unmutated variant regions.

Measured with immunoSEQ multiplex PCR; TCRdb has only the in-frame clones, and not every one. This sample has about 90,000 clones, with around nine tenths found just once. The V gene's germline CDR1 is SQVTM and CDR2 ANQGSEA. J was trimmed by 4 bases and V by 6 bases; bases with no gene match: 7. This CDR3 has 14 amino acids. This sequence originates from an adult in good health. This sample comprised peripheral blood, obtained on day 0 of MenACWY control vaccination. This chain connects TRBV29-1 to TRBJ1-3; TRBD1 matches at 9 bases. The CDR3 DNA reads as TGCAGCGTGCTACAGGGGGCAGGGGGAAACACCATATATTTT. Translating gives CSVLQGAGGNTIYF. Full variable domain (missing parts from reference TRBV29-1 and TRBJ1-3): SAVISQKPSRDICQRGTSLTIQCQVDSQVTMMFWYRQQPGQSLTLIATANQGSEATYESGFVIDKFPISRPNLTFSTLTVSNMSPEDSSIYLCSVLQGAGGNTIYFGEGSWLTVV.